These 19 T cell receptor beta chains were sequenced from one sample in a study of blood T cell repertoires in COVID-19. Method: immunoSEQ multiplex PCR; TCRdb's copy keeps in-frame clones and lacks some. The top ten hold 3.4% of the sample, which has roughly 90,000 clones, around four fifths seen once. Specimen: peripheral blood. Receptors were obtained from a man aged 45-65 years with acute or convalescent COVID-19.

J is TRBJ1-3 and V is TRBV18; perhaps TRBD1 as D (5 bases). Germline CDR1 and CDR2: KGHSH and LQKENI. The CDR3 runs 17 residues. V lost 4 bases, J lost 0 bases, and 16 bases lay in between. The CDR3 reads CASSLRPTASSGNTIYF. The CDR3 DNA is TGTGCCAGCTCACTAAGACCGACAGCCAGCTCTGGAAACACCATATATTTT.

CDR3 DNA sequence: TGTGCCAGCAGCCCTGGACTAGCGGGGTTCACAGATACGCAGTATTTT. Translation: CASSPGLAGFTDTQYF. The genes are TRBV11-2 and TRBJ2-3; 12 positions match TRBD2. CDR3 length: 16 amino acids. The junction had 5 bases not matched to a gene; V was cut back by 5 bases and J by 2 bases. CDR1 and CDR2 (germline): SGHAT, FQNNGV.

This chain joins TRBV27 and TRBJ1-1, with TRBD1 identical over 8 bases. With 6 bases clipped from V and 4 bases from J, the junction kept 7 bases outside the gene matches. Germline V gene data show CDR1 as MNHEY and CDR2 as SMNVEV (reference sequence). This CDR3 is built from 14 residues. In DNA form, the CDR3 reads TGTGCCAGCAGGAAGGGACAGGCTGGCACTGAAGCTTTCTTT. It specifies CASRKGQAGTEAFF.

This clone was recorded a few times. J is TRBJ1-2 and V is TRBV7-2; D unclear. V shed 5 bases and J shed 3 bases, with 10 bases lying between them. Germline V gives CDR1 SGHTA, CDR2 FQGNSA. The length of the CDR3 is 13 residues. The DNA of the CDR3 is TGTGCCAGCAGCCCACCCGCGGACTATGGCTACACCTTC. As protein: CASSPPADYGYTF.

This chain joins TRBV4-1 and TRBJ1-1, with TRBD1 identical over 8 bases. The CDR3 runs 16 residues. Germline values: CDR1 MGHRA, CDR2 YSYEKL. Trimming took 1 base from V and 4 from J; bases not matched to a gene: 8. CDR3: CASSQVAGGLGTEAFF. As DNA, the CDR3 is TGCGCCAGCAGCCAAGTTGCAGGGGGCTTGGGCACTGAAGCTTTCTTT.

The chain joins TRBV12-5 to TRBJ2-7; D perhaps matches TRBD1 (5 bases). The CDR3 loop spans 20 amino acids. The germline V and J ends were trimmed by 0 bases and 3 bases, with 27 bases remaining between them. Per the germline V gene, CDR1 is LGHNT and CDR2 is FRNRAP. The CDR3 DNA follows: TGTGCTAGTGGTTTGGTGGTTTTTGGGGCTGACTCGCCCCGAGTCTACGAGCAGTACTTC. Its translation is CASGLVVFGADSPRVYEQYF.

The rearrangement uses TRBV2 and TRBJ2-1; possible D gene TRBD2, 7 bases. The CDR3 runs 15 residues. Trimming stripped 1 base from V and 5 bases from J, with 12 bases between. Per germline, CDR1 SNHLY and CDR2 FYNNEI. CDR3: CASSEEGGLHNEQFF. DNA for the CDR3: TGTGCCAGCAGTGAAGAGGGGGGGCTCCACAATGAGCAGTTCTTC.

This chain uses TRBV20-1 with TRBJ2-3; TRBD1 might be the D (5 bases). V was trimmed by 3 bases and J by 0 bases, leaving 13 bases between them. The germline V gene encodes CDR1 DFQATT and CDR2 SNEGSKA (reference sequence). CDR3 length equals 15 residues. This chain's CDR3 is CSASPGHSSTDTQYF. CDR3 nucleotide sequence: TGCAGTGCTAGTCCAGGACATTCTAGCACAGATACGCAGTATTTT.

The rearrangement links TRBV5-8 to TRBJ1-5; D remains ambiguous. V dropped 0 bases and J dropped 0 bases, with 16 bases sitting between them. There are 18 residues in the CDR3. Germline CDR1 reads SGHTS; CDR2 reads YDEGEE. The CDR3 DNA sequence: TGTGCCAGCAGCTTGGTCCAGGCCAGTGGGTATAGCAATCAGCCCCAGCATTTT. It encodes CASSLVQASGYSNQPQHF.

The V and J genes are TRBV5-1 and TRBJ2-5; D ambiguous. Looked up from germline, CDR1 is SGHRS and CDR2 is YFSETQ. There are 15 residues in the CDR3. Between the trimmed V and J ends, which lost 1 base and 5 bases, there was a span of 15 bases. CDR3 DNA: TGCGCCAGCAGCTTGAACACGGGTAATATGGAGACCCAGTACTTC. Its protein product is CASSLNTGNMETQYF.

This clone showed up just once. The chain uses TRBV18 and TRBJ2-5; D perhaps matches TRBD1 (6 bases). This CDR3 is 15 amino acids long. Looked up from germline, CDR1 is KGHSH and CDR2 is LQKENI. With 3 bases removed from V and 1 base from J, the gap between germline ends came to 12 bases. Here the CDR3 DNA reads TGTGCCAGCTCACCCCAACAGGGCACCCAAGAGACCCAGTACTTC. Encoded protein: CASSPQQGTQETQYF.

V and J are TRBV7-9 and TRBJ1-1; D is undetermined. Trimming left V 1 base short and J 0 bases short, with 6 bases between. The V gene's germline CDR1 is SEHNR and CDR2 FQNEAQ (reference sequence). This CDR3 region has 14 residues. CDR3 loop: CASSLGQMNTEAFF. The DNA for the CDR3 is TGTGCCAGCAGCTTAGGGCAGATGAACACTGAAGCTTTCTTT.

The chain couples TRBV30 to TRBJ1-1; D unresolved. V dropped 8 bases and J dropped 1 base, with 14 bases sitting between them. The CDR3 runs to 13 residues. The V gene's germline CDR1 is GTSNPN and CDR2 SVGIG (reference sequence). CDR3 sequence: CARTGGSNTEAFF. The CDR3 DNA is TGTGCCCGGACCGGAGGGTCGAACACTGAAGCTTTCTTT. Full variable domain (outside the CDR3, taken from reference TRBV30 and TRBJ1-1): SQTIHQWPATLVQPVGSPLSLECTVEGTSNPNLYWYRQAAGRGLQLLFYSVGIGQISSEVPQNLSASRPQDRQFILSSKKLLLSDSGFYLCARTGGSNTEAFFGQGTRLTVV.

This chain joins TRBV6-2 or TRBV6-3 and TRBJ2-7; possibly TRBD1 for D (5 bases). The CDR3 consists of 15 residues. CDR1 is MNHEY, CDR2 SVGEGT, per germline. Trimming left V 2 bases short and J 0 bases short, with 11 bases between. This CDR3 reads CASSYRPGHSYEQYF. CDR3 nucleotides: TGTGCCAGCAGTTACCGACCTGGACACTCCTACGAGCAGTACTTC.

The chain joins TRBV6-5 to TRBJ1-1; no reliable D call. CDR3 length: 13 amino acids. V shed 2 bases and J shed 1 base, with 5 bases lying between them. Germline CDR1 reads MNHEY; CDR2 reads SVGAGI. CDR3 amino acids: CASSYIRNTEAFF. The CDR3 DNA reads as TGTGCCAGCAGTTACATCCGGAACACTGAAGCTTTCTTT.

The chain employs TRBV29-1 and TRBJ2-1, with 10 bases fitting TRBD2. The CDR3 sequence is 14 residues long. CDR1 is SQVTM, CDR2 ANQGSEA, per germline. J lost 6 bases, V lost 1 base, and 3 bases had no gene match. DNA for the CDR3: TGCAGCGTTGAAGGGCTAGCGGGGGCCAATGAGCAGTTCTTC. Translated: CSVEGLAGANEQFF.

The chain is built from TRBV6-1 and TRBJ1-3; no clear D gene. The CDR3 covers 14 residues. The germline V and J ends were trimmed by 2 bases and 4 bases, with 9 bases remaining between them. Germline values: CDR1 MNHNS, CDR2 SASEGT. The CDR3 reads CASSERALGNTIYF. The CDR3 DNA is TGTGCCAGCAGTGAAAGAGCCCTGGGAAACACCATATATTTT.

This clone was counted a single time. The chain employs TRBV6-2 or TRBV6-3 and TRBJ2-3; 7 bases fit TRBD1. The CDR3 loop spans 15 amino acids. V dropped 3 bases and J dropped 2; count of bases not matched to a gene: 5. Per germline, CDR1 MNHEY and CDR2 SVGEGT. Here the CDR3 reads CASSYRDSSTDTQYF. The CDR3 bases are TGTGCCAGCAGTTATAGGGACAGCTCCACAGATACGCAGTATTTT.

The rearrangement joins TRBV4-1 to TRBJ2-7, with 7 bases fitting TRBD2. The CDR3 loop spans 14 amino acids. Germline V gives CDR1 MGHRA, CDR2 YSYEKL. The trim removed 1 base at V and 0 bases at J, leaving 0 bases unmatched. CDR3 amino acids: CASSQAGGSYEQYF. The DNA of the CDR3 is TGCGCCAGCAGCCAAGCGGGAGGCTCCTACGAGCAGTACTTC.